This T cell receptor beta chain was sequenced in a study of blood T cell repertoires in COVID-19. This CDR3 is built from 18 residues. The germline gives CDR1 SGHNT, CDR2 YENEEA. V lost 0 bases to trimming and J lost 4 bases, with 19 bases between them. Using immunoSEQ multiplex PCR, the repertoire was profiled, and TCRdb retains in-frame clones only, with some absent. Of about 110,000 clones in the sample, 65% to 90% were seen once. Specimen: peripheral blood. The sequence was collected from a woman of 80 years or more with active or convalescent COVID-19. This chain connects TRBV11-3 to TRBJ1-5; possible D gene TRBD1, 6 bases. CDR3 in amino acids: CASSLDIQGKGGNQPQHF. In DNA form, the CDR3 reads TGTGCCAGCAGCTTAGATATACAGGGTAAAGGTGGGAATCAGCCCCAGCATTTT. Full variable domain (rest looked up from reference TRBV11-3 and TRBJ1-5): EAGVVQSPRYKIIEKKQPVAFWCNPISGHNTLYWYLQNLGQGPELLIRYENEEAVDDSQLPKDRFSAERLKGVDSTLKIQPAELGDSAVYLCASSLDIQGKGGNQPQHFGDGTRLSIL.